One and the same sample provided the 22 T cell receptor beta chains below, sequenced in a study of shared clonotypes between healthy human individuals (dated by TCRdb to the early 2020s). The library was prepared using the immunoSEQ multiplex PCR assay. The immuneACCESS repertoire file appears here via TCRdb, limited to in-frame rearrangements. These files lack a portion of the clones; in checked studies, under half of the deficit traces to unresolved V genes, and the cause of the others is not known. This sample gives about 490,000 clones in total; 70% to 85% of them show up just once. The ten largest make up less than 15% of the sample. The sample taken for sequencing was PBMCs. The receptors originated from a woman aged 40 to 55 in good health. Some clones in this sample may be carry-over from other donors' samples.

This clone was detected once. The V and J genes are TRBV30 and TRBJ1-2, with 7 positions matching TRBD1. From germline, CDR1 is GTSNPN and CDR2 SVGIG (reference sequence). Unmatched junction bases numbered 10, after V lost 8 bases and J lost 4 bases. CDR3 length equals 13 residues. In DNA form, the CDR3 reads TGTGCCGGATCCGCCGGGACAGTCTATGGCTACACCTTC. This gives the protein CAGSAGTVYGYTF.

The chain recombines TRBV10-2 with TRBJ2-3; weak D call: TRBD2 (5 bases). Germline loops: CDR1 WSHSY, CDR2 SAAADI. CDR3 length: 14 amino acids. V was trimmed by 7 bases and J by 0 bases, leaving 11 bases between them. CDR3: CASKPLASTDTQYF. CDR3 sequence (DNA): TGCGCCAGCAAACCTCTAGCTAGCACAGATACGCAGTATTTT.

This chain joins TRBV30 and TRBJ1-1; 9 positions match TRBD1. The V gene's germline CDR1 is GTSNPN and CDR2 SVGIG (reference sequence). This CDR3 has 15 amino acids. Trimming cost V 8 bases and J 1 base; bases outside gene matches: 11. The CDR3 sequence is CATKPGTGPNTEAFF. CDR3 coding DNA: TGTGCCACTAAACCCGGGACAGGGCCGAACACTGAAGCTTTCTTT.

The chain uses TRBV5-6 and TRBJ2-1; no definite D call. Trimming left V 0 bases short and J 9 bases short, with 16 bases between. The germline V gene encodes CDR1 SGHDT and CDR2 YYEEEE. This CDR3 region has 15 residues. The CDR3, as DNA: TGTGCCAGCAGCTTGGGTGGCTATACGGACCCTGAGCAGTTCTTC. Translated, it gives CASSLGGYTDPEQFF. The full variable domain, rest sourced from reference TRBV5-6 and TRBJ2-1, is DAGVTQSPTHLIKTRGQQVTLRCSPKSGHDTVSWYQQALGQGPQFIFQYYEEEERQRGNFPDRFSGHQFPNYSSELNVNALLLGDSALYLCASSLGGYTDPEQFFGPGTRLTVL.

The rearrangement joins TRBV5-8 to TRBJ2-5; tentative D call: TRBD2 (6 bases). The DNA end is a closer match to TRBJ2-7, so the J assignment may be wrong. CDR1 and CDR2 from the germline V gene are SGHTS and YDEGEE. The CDR3 runs 13 residues. CDR3 DNA sequence: TGTGCCAGCAGCTTTTCCGGGAGCTACGAGCAGTACTTC. Residues: CASSFSGSYEQYF.

V gene TRBV7-2 combines with J gene TRBJ2-5; D is uncertain. Matching the DNA end better, TRBJ2-7 makes the J call doubtful. The CDR3 spans 15 residues. CDR1 is SGHTA and CDR2 is FQGNSA in the germline V gene. CDR3 DNA sequence: TGTGCCAGCAGCTTAGAAGCTAGGGCTTCCTACGAGCAGTACTTC. It translates to CASSLEARASYEQYF.

This chain connects TRBV28 to TRBJ2-5; D is perhaps TRBD2 (6 bases). The germline V gene has CDR1 MDHEN and CDR2 SYDVKM. V lost 8 bases, J lost 4 bases, and 17 bases lay in between. This CDR3 has 14 amino acids. The CDR3 nucleotides read TGTGCCAGCTGCGGGGAGTGGAACCGAGAGACCCAGTACTTC. Translating it yields CASCGEWNRETQYF.

DNA for the CDR3: TGTGCCAGCAACCCCGAAGGGAGGGCCAGGACTGAAGCTTTCTTT. As protein: CASNPEGRARTEAFF. V gene TRBV5-6 combines with J gene TRBJ1-1; D remains ambiguous. The length of the CDR3 is 15 residues. CDR1 and CDR2 from the germline V gene are SGHDT and YYEEEE. Trimming cost V 6 bases and J 5 bases, with 20 bases left between them.

On this clone itself: Other DNA sequences of this sample code for an identical CDR3. V gene TRBV30 combines with J gene TRBJ2-7; D gene ambiguous. Trimming pared 1 base from V and 3 bases from J, leaving 4 bases between. Germline V gene lookup returns CDR1 GTSNPN and CDR2 SVGIG (reference sequence). This CDR3 contains 11 residues. The CDR3 here is CAWSGGYEQYF. The CDR3 coding sequence is TGTGCCTGGAGTGGTGGCTACGAGCAGTACTTC. The entire variable domain, with the rest obtained from reference TRBV30 and TRBJ2-7, is as follows: SQTIHQWPATLVQPVGSPLSLECTVEGTSNPNLYWYRQAAGRGLQLLFYSVGIGQISSEVPQNLSASRPQDRQFILSSKKLLLSDSGFYLCAWSGGYEQYFGPGTRLTVT.

For this clone: A much larger clonotype is one base distant, so this may be a read error. The rearrangement uses TRBV5-4 and TRBJ1-2; D is possibly TRBD1 (5 bases). The CDR3 has 14 residues. Germline V gene data show CDR1 as SGHNT and CDR2 as YYREEE (reference sequence). The CDR3 bases are TGTGCCAGCAGCAGGGGACCGACCAACTATAGCTACACCTTC. This codes for CASSRGPTNYSYTF.

The sample holds many counts of this clone. The chain has TRBV30 and TRBJ2-1, with TRBD2 as a possible D gene (5 bases). V was clipped by 0 bases and J by 2 bases, with 14 bases between them. The length of the CDR3 is 16 residues. The V gene's germline CDR1 is GTSNPN and CDR2 SVGIG (reference sequence). The CDR3 reads CAWSVGGSATYNEQFF. CDR3 coding DNA: TGTGCCTGGAGTGTAGGTGGGAGCGCCACCTACAATGAGCAGTTCTTC.

For this clone: This may arise from a read error, as a much more abundant clone is one base away. The genes are TRBV11-3 and TRBJ1-1; no definite D call. V dropped 6 bases and J dropped 7 bases, with 15 bases sitting between them. This CDR3 region has 13 residues. CDR1 and CDR2 from the germline V gene are SGHNT and YENEEA. DNA for the CDR3: TGTGCCAGCAGTTACTCCGGGGAGGGTGAAGCTTTCTTT. Translated: CASSYSGEGEAFF.

The genes are TRBV28 and TRBJ1-5; 10 bases line up with TRBD1. The CDR3 sequence is 15 residues long. Trimming cost V 4 bases and J 5 bases; bases outside gene matches: 5. In germline, CDR1 is MDHEN, CDR2 SYDVKM. CDR3 residues: CASSSPGQGYQPQHF. In nucleotides, the CDR3 is TGTGCCAGCAGTTCCCCGGGACAGGGGTATCAGCCCCAGCATTTT.

Concerning this clone: This likely stems from a read error, as it lies one base from a far larger clone. V gene TRBV29-1 combines with J gene TRBJ1-1, with 11 bases that match TRBD1. The germline gives CDR1 SQVTM, CDR2 ANQGSEA. The length of the CDR3 is 14 residues. The J segment lost 4 bases and the V segment lost 6 bases, leaving 7 bases of the junction unmatched. The CDR3 loop is CSVPFGTGGTEAFF. As DNA, the CDR3 is TGCAGCGTCCCCTTCGGGACAGGGGGCACTGAAGCTTTCTTT.

This clone was counted at least ten times. The chain combines TRBV19 with TRBJ2-5; D is possibly TRBD2 (6 bases). CDR1 and CDR2 (germline): LNHDA, SQIVND (reference sequence). The CDR3 length is 14 residues. V was trimmed by 6 bases and J by 2 bases, leaving 13 bases between them. CDR3 in amino acids: CASSLPGLQETQYF. The CDR3 nucleotides read TGTGCCAGTAGCCTTCCGGGACTTCAAGAGACCCAGTACTTC.

The V call is TRBV19, the J call TRBJ1-1; maybe TRBD1 (6 bases). Germline loops: CDR1 LNHDA, CDR2 SQIVND (reference sequence). The ends were cut back, 4 bases at V and 3 bases at J, with 12 bases in the middle. The CDR3 has 14 residues. In DNA form, the CDR3 reads TGTGCCAGTAGTAAGGACAGTGGTGACACTGAAGCTTTCTTT. As protein: CASSKDSGDTEAFF.

The rearrangement uses TRBV5-1 and TRBJ2-2, with D tentatively TRBD1 or TRBD2 (5 bases each). Germline V CDR1 and CDR2: SGHRS, YFSETQ. V was clipped by 4 bases and J by 5 bases, with 15 bases between them. This CDR3 region has 15 residues. The CDR3 loop reads CASSTEGPYTGELFF. CDR3 coding DNA: TGCGCCAGCAGCACCGAGGGACCCTATACCGGGGAGCTGTTTTTT. The variable domain in full, with the rest retrieved from reference TRBV5-1 and TRBJ2-2, is KAGVTQTPRYLIKTRGQQVTLSCSPISGHRSVSWYQQTPGQGLQFLFEYFSETQRNKGNFPGRFSGRQFSNSRSEMNVSTLELGDSALYLCASSTEGPYTGELFFGEGSRLTVL.

The V call is TRBV6-1, the J call TRBJ1-2; 11 bases are shared with TRBD1. This CDR3 region has 13 residues. Germline values: CDR1 MNHNS, CDR2 SASEGT. The V and J ends lost 6 bases and 8 bases, in that order; junction bases with no gene match: 5. CDR3 in DNA: TGTGCCAGCAGGGACAGGGGGCAAAGGGGCTACACCTTC. This codes for CASRDRGQRGYTF.

V usage is TRBV25-1 and J usage is TRBJ2-4; D perhaps matches TRBD2 (6 bases). The CDR3 extends over 18 amino acids. Germline V gene data show CDR1 as MGHDK and CDR2 as SYGVNS. V was cut by 3 bases and J by 1 base, with 19 bases left in between. The CDR3 DNA reads as TGTGCCAGCAGTGATAACTCACTGGGGGGAATCGCCAAAAACATTCAGTACTTC. It translates to CASSDNSLGGIAKNIQYF.

This clone appeared once. The chain uses TRBV6-1 and TRBJ1-2, with D unresolved. The V gene's germline CDR1 is MNHNS and CDR2 SASEGT. This CDR3 has 16 amino acids. V was cut by 3 bases and J by 2 bases, with 16 bases left in between. CDR3 in amino acids: CASSDRVATSNYGYTF. CDR3 nucleotide sequence: TGTGCCAGCAGTGATAGGGTGGCCACTTCCAACTATGGCTACACCTTC.

V and J are TRBV9 and TRBJ2-5, with D possibly being TRBD1 (6 bases). The germline V gene has CDR1 SGDLS and CDR2 YYNGEE. V was pared by 4 bases and J by 5 bases, with 12 bases between. This CDR3 region has 13 residues. DNA of the CDR3: TGTGCCAGCAGCCCAGGGGCCAAGGAGACCCAGTACTTC. This gives the protein CASSPGAKETQYF.

V is TRBV10-3 and J is TRBJ2-6, with D hard to call. Trimming removed 2 bases at V and 0 bases at J, with 8 bases between. This CDR3 has 16 residues. Germline assignment: CDR1 ENHRY and CDR2 SYGVKD. The CDR3 region is CAISEMWTSGANVLTF. The CDR3 nucleotides are TGTGCCATCAGTGAGATGTGGACCTCTGGGGCCAACGTCCTGACTTTC.